This T cell receptor beta chain was sequenced during a study of blood T cell repertoires in COVID-19. Generated by immunoSEQ multiplex PCR, the TCRdb table keeps only in-frame clones and is missing some. This table holds some 350,000 clones, 75% to 90% found once. V dropped 0 bases and J dropped 6; count of bases not matched to a gene: 7. Germline V gene sequence: CDR1 SGHVS, CDR2 FQNEAQ. This CDR3 comprises 16 residues. Clinical histories supplied by participants themselves formed the basis of cohort assignment. The specimen was PBMCs or T cells enriched from blood (not recorded which). This sequence joins TRBV7-8 and TRBJ1-4; 7 positions match TRBD1. The origin of this receptor is a man aged 30 to 39 who had recovered from COVID-19. CDR3 sequence: CASSLALTGFDEKLFF. CDR3 coding DNA: TGTGCCAGCAGCTTAGCCCTGACAGGGTTCGATGAAAAACTGTTTTTT.